This T cell receptor beta chain was sequenced during a study of CXCR3-negative and CXCR3-positive naive CD8 T cells. All TRB cDNA libraries came from 5' RACE performed with UMI labels. Following a re-call of the 5' RACE reads, TCRdb has one entry per CDR3 protein and lacks DNA. Its table lists 60,000 to 65,000 distinct CDR3 sequences. Points on this clonotype: The antigen is unknown.

Findings of the study overall: Naive CXCR3-negative and CXCR3-positive cells had similar TRBV-TRBJ usage; memory differed. Naive cells with CXCR3 showed TRB CDR3s that were more hydrophobic than those in CXCR3-negative naive cells. Diversity proved comparably high across both naive subsets and much lower in memory CD8+ cells.

Sequences were obtained from naive CXCR3+ CD8+ T cells from blood. Specified subset: CD45RO-CCR7+CD27+CD95- naive CD8+ T cells expressing CXCR3 (TNR3+). The receptor comes from a human donor in good health. Some clones in this sample may be carry-over from other donors' samples.

The CDR3 sequence: CASKAGSISYGYTF. The chain couples TRBV12-3 or TRBV12-4 to TRBJ1-2; absent DNA, TCRdb's TRBD1 call cannot be checked. The CDR3 totals 14 residues.